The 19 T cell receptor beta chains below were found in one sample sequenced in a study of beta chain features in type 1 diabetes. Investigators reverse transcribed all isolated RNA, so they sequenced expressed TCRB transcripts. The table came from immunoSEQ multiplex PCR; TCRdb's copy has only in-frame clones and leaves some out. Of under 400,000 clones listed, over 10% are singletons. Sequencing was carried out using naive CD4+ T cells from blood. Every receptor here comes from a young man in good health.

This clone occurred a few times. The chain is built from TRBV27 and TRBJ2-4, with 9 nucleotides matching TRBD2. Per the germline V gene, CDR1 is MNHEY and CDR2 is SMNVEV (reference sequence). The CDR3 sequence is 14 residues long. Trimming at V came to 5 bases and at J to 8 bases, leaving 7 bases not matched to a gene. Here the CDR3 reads CASSDTRGRDIQYF. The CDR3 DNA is TGTGCCAGCAGTGATACTCGCGGGAGGGACATTCAGTACTTC.

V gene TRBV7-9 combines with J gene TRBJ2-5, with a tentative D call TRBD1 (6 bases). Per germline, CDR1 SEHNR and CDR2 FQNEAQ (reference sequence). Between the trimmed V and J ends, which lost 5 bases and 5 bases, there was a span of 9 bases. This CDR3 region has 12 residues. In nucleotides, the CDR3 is TGTGCCAGCAGCCCAGGGGTGGAGACCCAGTACTTC. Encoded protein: CASSPGVETQYF. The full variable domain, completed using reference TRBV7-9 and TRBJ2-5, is DTGVSQNPRHKITKRGQNVTFRCDPISEHNRLYWYRQTLGQGPEFLTYFQNEAQLEKSRLLSDRFSAERPKGSFSTLEIQRTEQGDSAMYLCASSPGVETQYFGPGTRLLVL.

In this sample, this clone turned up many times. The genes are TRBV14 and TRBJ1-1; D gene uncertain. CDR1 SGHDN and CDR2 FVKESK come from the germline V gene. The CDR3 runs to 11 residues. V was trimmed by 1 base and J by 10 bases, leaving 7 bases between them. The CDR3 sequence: CASSQVRGAFF. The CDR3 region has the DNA TGTGCCAGCAGCCAAGTCCGGGGAGCTTTCTTT. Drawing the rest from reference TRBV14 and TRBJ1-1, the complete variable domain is EAGVTQFPSHSVIEKGQTVTLRCDPISGHDNLYWYRRVMGKEIKFLLHFVKESKQDESGMPNNRFLAERTGGTYSTLKVQPAELEDSGVYFCASSQVRGAFFGQGTRLTVV.

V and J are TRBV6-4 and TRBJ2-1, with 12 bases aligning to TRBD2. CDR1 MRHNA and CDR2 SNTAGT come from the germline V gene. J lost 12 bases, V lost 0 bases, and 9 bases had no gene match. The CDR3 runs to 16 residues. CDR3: CASSDSGTSGLGRQFF. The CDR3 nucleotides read TGTGCCAGCAGTGACTCAGGGACTAGCGGGTTGGGAAGGCAGTTCTTC.

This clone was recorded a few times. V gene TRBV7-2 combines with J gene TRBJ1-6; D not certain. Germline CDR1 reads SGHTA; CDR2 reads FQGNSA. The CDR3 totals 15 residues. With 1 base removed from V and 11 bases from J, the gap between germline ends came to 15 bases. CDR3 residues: CASSLEARVVPPLHF. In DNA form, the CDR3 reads TGTGCCAGCAGCTTAGAAGCGAGGGTAGTTCCACCCCTCCACTTT. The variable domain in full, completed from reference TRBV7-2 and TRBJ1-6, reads GAGVSQSPSNKVTEKGKDVELRCDPISGHTALYWYRQSLGQGLEFLIYFQGNSAPDKSGLPSDRFSAERTGGSVSTLTIQRTQQEDSAVYLCASSLEARVVPPLHFGNGTRLTVT.

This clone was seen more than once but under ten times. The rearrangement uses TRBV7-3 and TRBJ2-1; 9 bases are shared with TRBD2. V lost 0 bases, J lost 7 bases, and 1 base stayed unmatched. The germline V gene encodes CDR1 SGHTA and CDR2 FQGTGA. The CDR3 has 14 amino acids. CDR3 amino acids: CASSLTRGGNEQFF. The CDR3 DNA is TGTGCCAGCAGCTTAACGCGGGGGGGGAATGAGCAGTTCTTC.

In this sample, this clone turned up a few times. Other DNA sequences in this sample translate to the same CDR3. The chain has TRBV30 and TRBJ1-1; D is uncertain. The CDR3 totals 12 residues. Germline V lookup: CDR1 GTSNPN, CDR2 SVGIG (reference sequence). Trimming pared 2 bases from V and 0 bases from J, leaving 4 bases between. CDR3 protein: CAWSRLNTEAFF. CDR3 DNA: TGTGCCTGGAGTCGGTTGAACACTGAAGCTTTCTTT.

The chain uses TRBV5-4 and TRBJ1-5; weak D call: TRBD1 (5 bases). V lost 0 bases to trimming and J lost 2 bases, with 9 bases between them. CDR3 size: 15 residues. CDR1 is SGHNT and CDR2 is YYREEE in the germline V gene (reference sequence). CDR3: CASSLGGAGNQPQHF. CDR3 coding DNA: TGTGCCAGCAGCTTGGGGGGCGCGGGCAATCAGCCCCAGCATTTT.

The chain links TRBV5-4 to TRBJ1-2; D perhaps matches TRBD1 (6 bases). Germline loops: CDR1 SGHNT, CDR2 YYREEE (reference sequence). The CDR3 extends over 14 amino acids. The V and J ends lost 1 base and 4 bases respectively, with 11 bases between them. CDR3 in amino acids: CASSLNRQAYGYTF. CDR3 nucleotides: TGTGCCAGCAGCTTGAACCGACAGGCCTATGGCTACACCTTC.

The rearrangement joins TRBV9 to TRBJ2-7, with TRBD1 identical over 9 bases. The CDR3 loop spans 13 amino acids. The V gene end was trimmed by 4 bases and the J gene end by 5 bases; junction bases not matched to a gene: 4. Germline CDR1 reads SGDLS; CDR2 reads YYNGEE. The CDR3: CASSPGTGNEQYF. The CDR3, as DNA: TGTGCCAGCAGCCCAGGGACAGGGAACGAGCAGTACTTC.

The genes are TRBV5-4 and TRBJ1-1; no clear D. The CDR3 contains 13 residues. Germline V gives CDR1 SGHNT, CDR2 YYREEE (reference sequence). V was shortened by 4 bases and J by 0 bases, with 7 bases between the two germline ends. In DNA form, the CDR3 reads TGTGCCAGCAGCCCTTCAGTGAACACTGAAGCTTTCTTT. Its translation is CASSPSVNTEAFF.

The CDR3 region has the DNA TGTGCCACCGACAGGAACACCGGGGAGCTGTTTTTT. Its protein is CATDRNTGELFF. The V call is TRBV28, the J call TRBJ2-2; D is possibly TRBD1 (5 bases). This CDR3 contains 12 residues. Germline lookup yields CDR1 MDHEN and CDR2 SYDVKM. V lost 10 bases to trimming and J lost 1 base, with 7 bases between them.

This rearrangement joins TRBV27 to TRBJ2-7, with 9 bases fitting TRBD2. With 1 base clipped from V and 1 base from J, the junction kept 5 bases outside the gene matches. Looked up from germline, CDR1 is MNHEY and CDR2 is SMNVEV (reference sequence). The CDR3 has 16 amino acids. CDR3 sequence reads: CASSLFSGSRSYEQYF. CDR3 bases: TGTGCCAGCAGTTTATTTAGCGGGAGTAGATCCTACGAGCAGTACTTC.

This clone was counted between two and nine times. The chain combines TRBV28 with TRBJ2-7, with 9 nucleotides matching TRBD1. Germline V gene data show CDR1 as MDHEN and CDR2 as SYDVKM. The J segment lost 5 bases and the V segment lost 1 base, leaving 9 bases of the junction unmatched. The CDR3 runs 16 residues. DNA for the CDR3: TGTGCCAGCAGTTTATCTTACGGGACAGGGACCCACGAGCAGTACTTC. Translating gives CASSLSYGTGTHEQYF.

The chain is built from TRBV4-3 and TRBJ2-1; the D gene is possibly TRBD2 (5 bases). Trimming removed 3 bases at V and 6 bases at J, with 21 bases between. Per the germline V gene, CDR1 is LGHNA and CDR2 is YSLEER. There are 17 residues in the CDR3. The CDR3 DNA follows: TGCGCCAGCAGCCAGGGCCGGGGAGACACCGTCGGCAATGAGCAGTTCTTC. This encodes CASSQGRGDTVGNEQFF.

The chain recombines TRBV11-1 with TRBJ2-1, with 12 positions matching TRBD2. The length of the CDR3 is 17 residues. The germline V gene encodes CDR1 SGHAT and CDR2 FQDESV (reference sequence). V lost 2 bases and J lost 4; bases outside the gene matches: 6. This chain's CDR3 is CASSLSPLAGGYNEQFF. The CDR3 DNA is TGTGCCAGCAGCTTAAGCCCGCTAGCGGGAGGGTACAATGAGCAGTTCTTC.

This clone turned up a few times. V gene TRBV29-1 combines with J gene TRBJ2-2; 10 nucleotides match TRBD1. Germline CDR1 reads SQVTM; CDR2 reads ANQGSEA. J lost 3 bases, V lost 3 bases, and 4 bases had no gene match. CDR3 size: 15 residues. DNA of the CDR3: TGCAGCGTTGACGGGACAGGGGTATACACCGGGGAGCTGTTTTTT. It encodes CSVDGTGVYTGELFF.

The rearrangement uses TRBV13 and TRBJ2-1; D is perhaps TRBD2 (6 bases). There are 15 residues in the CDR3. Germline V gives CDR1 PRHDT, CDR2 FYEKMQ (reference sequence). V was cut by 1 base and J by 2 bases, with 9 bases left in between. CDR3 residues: CASSLVAAAYNEQFF. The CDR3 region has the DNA TGTGCCAGCAGCTTAGTAGCGGCAGCCTACAATGAGCAGTTCTTC.

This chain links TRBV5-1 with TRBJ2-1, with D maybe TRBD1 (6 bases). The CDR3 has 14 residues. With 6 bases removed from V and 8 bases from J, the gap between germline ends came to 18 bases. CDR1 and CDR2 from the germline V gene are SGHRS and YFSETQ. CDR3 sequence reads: CASTHGQGYDEQFF. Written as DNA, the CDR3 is TGCGCCAGCACCCACGGGCAGGGGTACGATGAGCAGTTCTTC.